The sequence of this T cell receptor (beta chain) was determined in a study of cytomegalovirus exposure and HLA in healthy donors. Use of 60 Vbeta and 13 Jbeta primers characterized the PCR. Libraries were prepared by immunoSEQ multiplex PCR; TCRdb keeps only in-frame clonotypes and omits some of them. The table shows about 220,000 clones, with 82% occurring only once. The CDR3 loop spans 16 amino acids. V lost 2 bases, J lost 4 bases, and 15 bases lay in between. The germline CDR1 and CDR2 sequences are SNHLY and FYNNEI. Comments on this clone: Its cognate antigen is unknown.

Study conclusions and caveats: Many donors carried some public TCRs, although rarity characterized most TCR sequences.

The study sampled nominally healthy donors, though unrecorded immune exposures were likely. The sample taken for sequencing was PBMCs. The sequence was collected from a middle-aged man in good health and CMV-seropositive. The chain is built from TRBV2 and TRBJ2-1, with a weak D call TRBD2 (6 bases). CDR3 in DNA: TGTGCCAGCAGTGAATCCCAGACTAGTTGGTACAATGAGCAGTTCTTC. It codes for CASSESQTSWYNEQFF.